The T cell receptor (beta chain) under discussion was sequenced for a study of blood T cells in healthy people across ages (dated by TCRdb to about 2015). In the study overall: In model experiments, template switching captured about one uniquely barcoded TCR beta cDNA molecule for every two T cells. Age-related changes in TCR beta repertoire diversity were measured in the study by deep sequencing normalized with unique cDNA molecular identifiers. The donors were divided into four age groups: young (average roughly 17 years), middle-aged (almost 40), aged (approximately 62) and long-lived (around 80). To avoid experimental bias, donors of different ages were spread randomly across the sequencing lanes. The study analyzed two additional independent replicas of 1 million unique cDNA reads from the same blood draw for two donors, one aged 18 to 29 and one aged 80 or older. What the research found in general, with its limitations: Because donor CMV infection status was unknown, age-related changes in expanded clonotypes were potentially confounded. As age increased, observed TCR beta diversity per million T cells dropped in a roughly linear way, and a significant reduction was already evident by age around 41. Conclusive comparison of naive and antigen-experienced compartments was prevented by the profiling of bulk unsorted PBMCs. Total diversity estimates from one million sequenced T cells were considered lower bounds and underestimates. Compared with the aged group, more naive CD4+ T cells, fewer expanded clones and increased TCR diversity were shown by the long-lived group, suggesting age selection. The percentage of naive T cells measured by flow cytometry correlated strongly with observed TCR beta diversity.

A note on this clonotype: Its target antigen remains unknown. Within one base of it there is no much larger clone, and no base qualities were kept.

Receptor libraries were prepared by 5' RACE. The run used an Illumina HiSeq 2500. The second PCR ran for about 6 to 12 cycles and used a J-beta primer mix along with a sample-barcoded 5' primer. Each TCR beta cDNA molecule received a unique molecular identifier from a template-switch 5' adaptor carrying 12 random nucleotides. Each sample yielded at least 3 million CDR3-containing paired-end reads. First-strand cDNA synthesis was performed from all RNA using the Mint cDNA synthesis kit, with priming by a TRBC-specific oligonucleotide. All cDNA was treated with uracil-DNA glycosylase and then went through a first 18-cycle PCR with the universal primers M1SS and BC2_uni_R. The original pipeline was this. Normalization of each sample was performed by random selection of 1 million high-quality reads, each carrying a distinct molecular identifier. Instead of being binned into consensus sequences, reads with shared molecular identifiers were discarded. CDR3 identification, clonotype clustering and error correction used MiTCR with a Q25 quality threshold and the strictest error-elimination algorithm. A nonparametric unseen species model using Euler transformation provided a lower-bound estimate of total TCR beta diversity. TCRdb applied fastp at Q25 and MiXCR to the public reads, then kept only in-frame beta chains. Each entry merges the rows of one CDR3 protein and shows their most common DNA and genes. In this record, the V and J calls reflect TCRdb's handling and not the investigators' own analysis. In all, the sample holds about 1.5 million distinct CDR3 sequences, and about 42% of those were seen once. 4% of the sample belongs to the ten largest clones.

The approximately 39 donors, aged about 6 to 100 years, were systemically healthy Caucasian individuals from Russia. Each donor gave around 9 milliliters of peripheral blood, collected into EDTA-treated Vacutainer tubes. Ficoll-Paque density-gradient centrifugation was used to isolate PBMCs, with at least 7 million obtained per sample. Total RNA was extracted from PBMCs with Trizol reagent, with at least 6 micrograms obtained per sample. For every donor, an aliquot of PBMCs went through flow cytometry to measure the percentages of naive CD45RAhigh/CD27high T cells. The TCR comes from a woman aged 18-35 years in good health. The sample was blood.

The DNA sequence follows: TGTGCCAGCAGCGAGTTGGGCGAGATTGAAGCTTTCTTT. This translates into CASSELGEIEAFF. In this chain, TRBV9 is recombined with TRBJ1-1, with no confidently assigned D gene. V loses 3 bases of germline sequence and J loses 7 bases, and the interval between the two ends is 13 bases. The germline V gene yields SGDLS for CDR1 and YYNGEE for CDR2. The CDR3 spans 13 residues, from the cysteine through the phenylalanine. The DNA shown is the 39-base CDR3, in frame from base 1.